A selection of T cell receptor beta chains follows, all from one sample in a study of blood T cell repertoires in COVID-19. TCRdb keeps only in-frame clones here, not all; method: immunoSEQ multiplex PCR. The table records about 430,000 clones, 75% to 90% of them present only once. The sample consisted of PBMCs or T cells enriched from blood (not recorded which). Receptors were obtained from a man aged 25 to 45 who had recovered from COVID-19. Both conserved end residues are part of each CDR3. A D gene is named only where the DNA matches it firmly. Only some rows state a clone size, as once, few, many or a class for expanded clones.

13 TRBJ2-5 once . TRBV5-1 CASSGASQETQYF TGCGCCAGCAGCGGAGCGTCGCAAGAGACCCAGTACTTC
16 TRBJ1-1 . TRBD1 TRBV30 CAWISPPNRGNTEAFF TGTGCCTGGATCTCCCCTCCCAACAGGGGGAACACTGAAGCTTTCTTT
12 TRBJ2-7 few . TRBV7-9 CASSLAFSEQYF TGTGCCAGCAGCTTAGCGTTCAGTGAGCAGTACTTC
15 TRBJ1-3 . . TRBV18 CASSTGVGLGNTIYF TGTGCCAGCTCCACCGGGGTCGGGCTTGGAAACACCATATATTTT
16 TRBJ1-5 . TRBD1 TRBV11-2 CASSLVGTGGRQPQHF TGTGCCAGCAGCTTAGTTGGGACAGGGGGCAGGCAGCCCCAGCATTTT
13 TRBJ2-7 . . TRBV7-9 CASGQASSYEQYF TGTGCCAGCGGACAAGCCTCATCCTACGAGCAGTACTTC
14 TRBJ2-7 . TRBD2 TRBV19 CASSIAGAAYEQYF TGTGCCAGTAGTATCGCGGGAGCGGCCTACGAGCAGTACTTC
16 TRBJ2-7 once TRBD1 TRBV5-1 CASSFTMTGGFYEQYF TGCGCCAGCAGCTTTACGATGACAGGGGGCTTCTACGAGCAGTACTTC
17 TRBJ1-2 . TRBD1 TRBV2 CASSFFPGQGLGYGYTF TGTGCCAGCAGTTTTTTCCCGGGACAGGGGTTGGGCTATGGCTACACCTTC
14 TRBJ2-7 once . TRBV7-8 CASSFKGPYYEQYF TGTGCCAGCAGCTTCAAGGGGCCCTACTACGAGCAGTACTTC
14 TRBJ1-3 . TRBD1 TRBV28 CASTRGGAGNTIYF TGTGCCAGCACCCGAGGGGGCGCTGGAAACACCATATATTTT
14 TRBJ2-2 . . TRBV11-2 CASSLGFASGELFF TGTGCCAGCAGCTTAGGTTTCGCGTCCGGGGAGCTGTTTTTT
16 TRBJ2-3 . . TRBV7-7 CASSLAADAGTDTQYF TGTGCTAGCAGCTTAGCTGCGGATGCTGGCACAGATACGCAGTATTTT
12 TRBJ1-2 once . TRBV7-2 CASSFSTDGYTF TGTGCCAGCAGCTTTAGCACGGATGGCTACACCTTC
11 TRBJ1-1 . . TRBV18 CASSSDSEAFF TGTGCCAGCTCCTCGGACAGTGAAGCTTTCTTT
15 TRBJ1-1 once TRBD1 TRBV11-2 CASSKTGGQNTEAFF TGTGCCAGCAGCAAGACAGGGGGCCAGAACACTGAAGCTTTCTTT
16 TRBJ2-2 . TRBD2 TRBV5-1 CASSLGGTSGSRELFF TGCGCCAGCAGCTTGGGGGGGACTAGCGGGAGCCGGGAGCTGTTTTTT
15 TRBJ2-5 once . TRBV12-5 CASGLGQTNQETQYF TGTGCTAGTGGTTTGGGACAGACAAATCAAGAGACCCAGTACTTC
18 TRBJ1-4 . . TRBV3-1/TRBV3-2 CASSQEREGSAPNEKLFF TGTGCCAGCAGCCAAGAGAGAGAGGGTTCGGCTCCTAATGAAAAACTGTTTTTT
13 TRBJ2-3 . . TRBV27 CASSPGGPDTQYF TGTGCCAGCAGCCCCGGCGGTCCAGATACGCAGTATTTT
15 TRBJ1-5 . . TRBV7-9 CASSLGQYSNQPQHF TGTGCCAGCAGCTTAGGACAGTATAGCAATCAGCCCCAGCATTTT
15 TRBJ1-2 . . TRBV5-1 CASHDRDTANYGYTF TGCGCCAGCCACGACCGGGACACTGCTAACTATGGCTACACCTTC
16 TRBJ2-1 . TRBD2 TRBV7-6 CASSERLAGGPYEQFF TGTGCCAGCAGCGAGAGACTAGCGGGAGGGCCGTATGAGCAGTTCTTC
10 TRBJ2-7 . TRBD2 TRBV2 CASRGGEQYF TGTGCCAGTCGGGGGGGCGAGCAGTACTTC
18 TRBJ2-3 . TRBD1 TRBV10-3 CAISDSTWQGARKDTQYF TGTGCCATCAGTGACTCGACTTGGCAGGGGGCGCGTAAAGATACGCAGTATTTT
13 TRBJ2-3 . . TRBV28 CASTSRSADTQYF TGTGCCAGCACCTCTCGTAGCGCAGATACGCAGTATTTT
16 TRBJ2-1 . TRBD2 TRBV11-2 CASSSPKRGSYNEQFF TGTGCCAGCAGCTCCCCGAAGCGGGGCTCCTACAATGAGCAGTTCTTC
13 TRBJ2-7 . . TRBV28 CASSLAVPYEQYF TGTGCCAGCAGTTTGGCAGTCCCCTACGAGCAGTACTTC
14 TRBJ1-2 once . TRBV9 CASSVSREETGYTF TGTGCCAGCAGCGTGTCGCGAGAGGAAACGGGCTACACCTTC
14 TRBJ2-3 . . TRBV9 CASSALARTDTQYF TGTGCCAGCAGCGCACTAGCACGGACAGATACGCAGTATTTT
18 TRBJ2-1 . TRBD2 TRBV7-9 CASSLESREASSYNEQFF TGTGCCAGCAGCTTAGAGTCGCGGGAGGCGAGCTCCTACAATGAGCAGTTCTTC
16 TRBJ2-3 . . TRBV5-4 CASNQIGTSSTDTQYF TGTGCCAGCAACCAAATAGGGACATCTAGCACAGATACGCAGTATTTT
15 TRBJ1-1 . TRBD1 TRBV3-1/TRBV3-2 CASSQAGTGLTEAFF TGTGCCAGCAGCCAAGCCGGGACAGGGCTCACTGAAGCTTTCTTT
13 TRBJ1-1 . . TRBV5-1 CASTFSGSTEAFF TGCGCCAGCACTTTCAGTGGGAGCACTGAAGCTTTCTTT
15 TRBJ2-1 . TRBD2 TRBV30 CAWSVLAGSYNEQFF TGTGCCTGGAGTGTACTAGCGGGTTCTTACAATGAGCAGTTCTTC
13 TRBJ1-3 . . TRBV19 CASSTGIGNTIYF TGTGCCAGTAGTACAGGGATCGGAAACACCATATATTTT
15 TRBJ1-1 . . TRBV5-5 CASSMDPIPNTEAFF TGTGCCAGCAGCATGGACCCTATCCCGAACACTGAAGCTTTCTTT
15 TRBJ2-5 . . TRBV10-1 CASSEISTDQETQYF TGCGCCAGCAGTGAGATTTCGACAGACCAAGAGACCCAGTACTTC
14 TRBJ2-1 . TRBD2 TRBV3-1/TRBV3-2 CASRTSGNDNEQFF TGTGCCAGCAGGACTAGCGGGAACGACAATGAGCAGTTCTTC
17 TRBJ1-3 . . TRBV27 CASSLSGARESGNTIYF TGTGCCAGCAGTTTATCAGGCGCCAGGGAATCTGGAAACACCATATATTTT
13 TRBJ2-7 . TRBD2 TRBV12-5 CASGLSGTYEQYF TGTGCTAGTGGTTTGAGCGGGACCTACGAGCAGTACTTC
16 TRBJ2-3 . TRBD2 TRBV11-2 CASSLSPAGVGDTQYF TGTGCCAGCAGCTTATCCCCAGCGGGAGTGGGGGATACGCAGTATTTT
15 TRBJ1-2 . TRBD1 TRBV5-1 CASSVEGTGGHGYTF TGCGCCAGCAGCGTCGAAGGGACAGGGGGCCATGGCTACACCTTC
13 TRBJ1-1 once . TRBV12-3/TRBV12-4 CASSSGQLTEAFF TGTGCCAGCAGTTCTGGACAGCTTACTGAAGCTTTCTTT
14 TRBJ1-2 . . TRBV6-5 CASSYVPARYGYTF TGTGCCAGCAGTTACGTGCCCGCCAGATATGGCTACACCTTC
16 TRBJ2-5 . TRBD2 TRBV19 CASRPRGGDGAETQYF TGTGCCAGTAGACCCCGGGGGGGGGACGGTGCAGAGACCCAGTACTTC
17 TRBJ2-5 . TRBD2 TRBV19 CASSPGTSGRVRETQYF TGTGCCAGTAGTCCCGGGACTAGCGGGAGGGTGCGAGAGACCCAGTACTTC
16 TRBJ2-5 . TRBD2 TRBV3-1/TRBV3-2 CASSQGLAGGGETQYF TGTGCCAGCAGCCAAGGACTAGCGGGAGGGGGAGAGACCCAGTACTTC
12 TRBJ1-5 . . TRBV28 CASTPGERSQHF TGTGCCAGCACCCCGGGGGAAAGGAGTCAGCATTTT
14 TRBJ1-1 . . TRBV19 CASSIGRGNTEAFF TGTGCCAGTAGTATCGGCAGGGGTAACACTGAAGCTTTCTTT
15 TRBJ2-5 . TRBD2 TRBV13 CASSLAGRASETQYF TGTGCCAGCAGCTTAGCCGGGAGGGCCTCAGAGACCCAGTACTTC
16 TRBJ2-6 . . TRBV15 CATSRDVGLGANVLTF TGTGCCACCAGCAGAGATGTTGGGCTTGGGGCCAACGTCCTGACTTTC
14 TRBJ2-3 . TRBD1 TRBV3-1/TRBV3-2 CASSLDRAAYTQYF TGTGCCAGCAGTCTGGACAGGGCCGCCTATACGCAGTATTTT
17 TRBJ2-2 . TRBD2 TRBV7-6 CASSHRASGSLTGELFF TGTGCCAGCAGCCACAGGGCTAGCGGGTCCCTAACCGGGGAGCTGTTTTTT